This T cell receptor beta chain is drawn from a study of CD8 T cells in Susac syndrome. Sequencing of TCR beta was undertaken in CD8+ and CD4+ T cells derived from blood. Controls were age- and sex-matched healthy donors. TEMRA cells were FACS-enriched and CD8+ and CD4+ T cells negatively isolated. The ends were cut back, 0 bases at V and 6 bases at J, with 14 bases in the middle. Germline-derived CDR1 and CDR2 are SGHDT and YYEEEE. CDR3 size: 15 residues. After extraction with the RNeasy kit, 0.5 to 1 ug of the RNA was reverse transcribed using random hexamers. An immunoSEQ multiplex PCR amplified TCR beta CDR3 over 54 Vbeta and 13 Jbeta. A single record per CDR3 protein comes from TCRdb applying MiXCR to the immunoSEQ multiplex PCR reads. The sample has some 170,000 distinct CDR3 sequences; 80% to 95% are singletons.

The clonotype originates from a human donor in good health. Sequences were obtained from CD4+ T cells from PBMCs. The rearrangement joins TRBV5-6 to TRBJ2-3; D is possibly TRBD1 or TRBD2 (6 bases each). The CDR3 DNA sequence: TGTGCCAGCAGCTTGGCCCCGGGGGCGAAGGATACGCAGTATTTT. This translates into CASSLAPGAKDTQYF.